The present TCR beta chain was sequenced within a study of cytomegalovirus exposure and HLA in healthy donors. The study's findings and limits: At a 0.05 false discovery rate, a later analysis found approximately 15,000 TCR beta sequences to be associated with HLA alleles.

CDR1 is LNHDA and CDR2 is SQIVND in the germline V gene (reference sequence). The length of the CDR3 is 11 residues. Trimming pared 8 bases from V and 11 bases from J, leaving 12 bases between. 60 Vbeta and 13 Jbeta primers were used in PCR. Generated by immunoSEQ multiplex PCR, the TCRdb table keeps only in-frame clones and is missing some. The sample lists about 160,000 clones; 83% were seen once. The table lists this clone with a few counts. As yet, its antigen is unknown. Sequencing input: PBMCs. This clonotype was sampled from a man in his forties or fifties in good health and CMV-seropositive. V and J are TRBV19 and TRBJ2-2; a weak D match, TRBD1 (5 bases). This CDR3 is CASGRVGELFF. The CDR3 bases are TGTGCCAGTGGCAGGGTAGGAGAGCTGTTTTTT.